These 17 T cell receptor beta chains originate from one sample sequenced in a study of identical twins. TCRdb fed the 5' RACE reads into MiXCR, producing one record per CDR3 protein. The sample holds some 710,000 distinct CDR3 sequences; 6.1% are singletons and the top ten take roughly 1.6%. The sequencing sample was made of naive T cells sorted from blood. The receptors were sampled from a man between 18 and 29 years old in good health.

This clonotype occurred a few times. The CDR3 bases are TGTGCCAGCAGCCAATCATCAGTAGCCAAAAACATTCAGTACTTC. Its protein product is CASSQSSVAKNIQYF. The V gene is TRBV4-2, the J gene TRBJ2-4; D gene unclear. V lost 2 bases and J 0 bases, leaving 8 bases between the germline ends. This CDR3 contains 15 residues. CDR1 is LGHNA and CDR2 is YNFKEQ in the germline V gene.

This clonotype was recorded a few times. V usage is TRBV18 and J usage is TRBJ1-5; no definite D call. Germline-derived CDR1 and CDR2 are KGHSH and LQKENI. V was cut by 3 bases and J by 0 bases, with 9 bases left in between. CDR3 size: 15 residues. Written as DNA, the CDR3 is TGTGCCAGCTCACCGACGTTTGATAGCAATCAGCCCCAGCATTTT. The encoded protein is CASSPTFDSNQPQHF. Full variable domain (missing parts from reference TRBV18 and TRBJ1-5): NAGVMQNPRHLVRRRGQEARLRCSPMKGHSHVYWYRQLPEEGLKFMVYLQKENIIDESGMPKERFSAEFPKEGPSILRIQQVVRGDSAAYFCASSPTFDSNQPQHFGDGTRLSIL.

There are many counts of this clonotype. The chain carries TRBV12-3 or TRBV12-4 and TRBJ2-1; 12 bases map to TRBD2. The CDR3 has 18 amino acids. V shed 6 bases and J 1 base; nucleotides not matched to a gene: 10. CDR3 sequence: CASSPGLAGPNSYNEQFF. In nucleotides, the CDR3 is TGTGCCAGCAGCCCGGGACTAGCGGGCCCAAATTCCTACAATGAGCAGTTCTTC.

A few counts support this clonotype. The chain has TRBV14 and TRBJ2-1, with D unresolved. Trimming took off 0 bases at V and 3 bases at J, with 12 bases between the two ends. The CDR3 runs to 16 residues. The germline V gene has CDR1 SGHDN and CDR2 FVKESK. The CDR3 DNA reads TGTGCCAGCAGCCAAGACTCCCGCTTTAGCTACAATGAGCAGTTCTTC. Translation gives CASSQDSRFSYNEQFF.

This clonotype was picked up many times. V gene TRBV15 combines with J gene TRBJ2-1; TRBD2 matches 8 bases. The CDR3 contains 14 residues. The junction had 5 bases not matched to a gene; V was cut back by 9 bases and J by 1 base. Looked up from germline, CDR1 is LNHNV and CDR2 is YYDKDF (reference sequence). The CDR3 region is CATRQRGSYNEQFF. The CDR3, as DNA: TGTGCCACGCGTCAGCGGGGGTCCTACAATGAGCAGTTCTTC.

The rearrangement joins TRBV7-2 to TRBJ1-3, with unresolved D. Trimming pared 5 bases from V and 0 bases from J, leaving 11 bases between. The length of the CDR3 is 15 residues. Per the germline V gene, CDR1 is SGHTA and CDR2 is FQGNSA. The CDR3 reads CASSRTASSGNTIYF. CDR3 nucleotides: TGTGCCAGCAGCCGGACCGCCAGCTCTGGAAACACCATATATTTT. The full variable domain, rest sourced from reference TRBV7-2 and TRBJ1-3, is GAGVSQSPSNKVTEKGKDVELRCDPISGHTALYWYRQSLGQGLEFLIYFQGNSAPDKSGLPSDRFSAERTGGSVSTLTIQRTQQEDSAVYLCASSRTASSGNTIYFGEGSWLTVV.

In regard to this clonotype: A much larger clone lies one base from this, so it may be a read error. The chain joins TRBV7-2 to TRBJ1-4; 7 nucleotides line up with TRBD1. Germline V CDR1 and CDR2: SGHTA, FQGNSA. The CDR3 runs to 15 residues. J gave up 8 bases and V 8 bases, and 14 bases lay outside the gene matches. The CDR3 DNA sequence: TGTGCCAGCGGCACCGTCAGGGGGAAGGGGGAAAAACTGTTTTTT. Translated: CASGTVRGKGEKLFF. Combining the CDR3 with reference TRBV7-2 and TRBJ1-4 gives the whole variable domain GAGVSQSPSNKVTEKGKDVELRCDPISGHTALYWYRQSLGQGLEFLIYFQGNSAPDKSGLPSDRFSAERTGGSVSTLTIQRTQQEDSAVYLCASGTVRGKGEKLFFGSGTQLSVL.

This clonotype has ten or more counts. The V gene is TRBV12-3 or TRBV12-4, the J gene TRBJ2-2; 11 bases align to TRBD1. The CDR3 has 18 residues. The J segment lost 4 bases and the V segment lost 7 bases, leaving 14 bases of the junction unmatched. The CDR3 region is CASTLPPGQGARTGELFF. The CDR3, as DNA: TGTGCCAGCACCCTCCCCCCTGGACAGGGGGCACGCACCGGGGAGCTGTTTTTT.

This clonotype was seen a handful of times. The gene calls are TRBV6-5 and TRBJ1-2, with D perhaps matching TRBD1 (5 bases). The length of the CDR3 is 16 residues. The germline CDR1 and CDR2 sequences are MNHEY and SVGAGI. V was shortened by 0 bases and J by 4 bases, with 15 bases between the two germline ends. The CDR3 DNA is TGTGCCAGCAGTTACTCGCCCGGGACCGATCCCTATGGCTACACCTTC. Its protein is CASSYSPGTDPYGYTF.

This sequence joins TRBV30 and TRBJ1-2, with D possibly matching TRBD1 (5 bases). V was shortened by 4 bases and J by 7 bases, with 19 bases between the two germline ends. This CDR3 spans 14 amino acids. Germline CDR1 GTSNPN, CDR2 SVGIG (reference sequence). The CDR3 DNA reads TGTGCCTGGATTTGGGACCTAAACTTCGGTGGCTACACCTTC. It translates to CAWIWDLNFGGYTF.

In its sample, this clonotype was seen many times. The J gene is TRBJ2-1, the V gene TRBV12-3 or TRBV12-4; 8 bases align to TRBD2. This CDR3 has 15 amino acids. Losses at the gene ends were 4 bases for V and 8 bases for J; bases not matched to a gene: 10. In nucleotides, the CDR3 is TGTGCCAGCAGTTCCCTGAGCGGGAGTTGGTATGAGCAGTTCTTC. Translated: CASSSLSGSWYEQFF.

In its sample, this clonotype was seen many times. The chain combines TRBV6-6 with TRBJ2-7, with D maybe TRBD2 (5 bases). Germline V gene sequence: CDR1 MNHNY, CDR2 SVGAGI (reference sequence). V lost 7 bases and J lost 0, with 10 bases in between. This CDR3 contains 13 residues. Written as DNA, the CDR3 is TGTGCCAGCACACCGAGGGACTCCTACGAGCAGTACTTC. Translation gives CASTPRDSYEQYF.

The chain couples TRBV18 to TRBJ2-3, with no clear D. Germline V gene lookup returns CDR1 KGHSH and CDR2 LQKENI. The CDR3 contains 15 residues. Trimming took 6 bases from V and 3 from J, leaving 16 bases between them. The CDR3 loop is CASSPPVANTDTQYF. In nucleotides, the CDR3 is TGTGCCAGCTCGCCTCCCGTGGCCAATACAGATACGCAGTATTTT.

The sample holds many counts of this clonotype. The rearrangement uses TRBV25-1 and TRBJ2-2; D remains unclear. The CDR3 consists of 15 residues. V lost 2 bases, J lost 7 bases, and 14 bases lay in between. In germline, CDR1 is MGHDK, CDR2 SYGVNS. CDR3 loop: CASSEPGQKGGELFF. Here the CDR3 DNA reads TGTGCCAGCAGTGAACCCGGGCAGAAGGGCGGGGAGCTGTTTTTT.

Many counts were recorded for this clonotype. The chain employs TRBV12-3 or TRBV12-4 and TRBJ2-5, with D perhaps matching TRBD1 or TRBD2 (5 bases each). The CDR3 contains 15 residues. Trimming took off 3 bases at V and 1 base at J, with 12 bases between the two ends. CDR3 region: CASSFVRGPQETQYF. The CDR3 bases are TGTGCCAGCAGTTTTGTAAGGGGACCCCAAGAGACCCAGTACTTC.

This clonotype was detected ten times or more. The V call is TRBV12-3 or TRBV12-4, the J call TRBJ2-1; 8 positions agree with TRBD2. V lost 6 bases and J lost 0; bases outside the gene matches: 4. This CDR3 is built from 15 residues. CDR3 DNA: TGTGCCAGCAGATTTAGCGGGATCTCCTACAATGAGCAGTTCTTC. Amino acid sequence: CASRFSGISYNEQFF.

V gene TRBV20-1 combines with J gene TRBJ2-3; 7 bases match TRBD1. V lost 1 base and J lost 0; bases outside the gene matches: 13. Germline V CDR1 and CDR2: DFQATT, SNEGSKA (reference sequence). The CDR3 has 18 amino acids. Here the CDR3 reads CSARGRRDSQSSTDTQYF. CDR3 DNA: TGCAGTGCTAGAGGGCGCAGGGACAGCCAGTCTAGCACAGATACGCAGTATTTT.